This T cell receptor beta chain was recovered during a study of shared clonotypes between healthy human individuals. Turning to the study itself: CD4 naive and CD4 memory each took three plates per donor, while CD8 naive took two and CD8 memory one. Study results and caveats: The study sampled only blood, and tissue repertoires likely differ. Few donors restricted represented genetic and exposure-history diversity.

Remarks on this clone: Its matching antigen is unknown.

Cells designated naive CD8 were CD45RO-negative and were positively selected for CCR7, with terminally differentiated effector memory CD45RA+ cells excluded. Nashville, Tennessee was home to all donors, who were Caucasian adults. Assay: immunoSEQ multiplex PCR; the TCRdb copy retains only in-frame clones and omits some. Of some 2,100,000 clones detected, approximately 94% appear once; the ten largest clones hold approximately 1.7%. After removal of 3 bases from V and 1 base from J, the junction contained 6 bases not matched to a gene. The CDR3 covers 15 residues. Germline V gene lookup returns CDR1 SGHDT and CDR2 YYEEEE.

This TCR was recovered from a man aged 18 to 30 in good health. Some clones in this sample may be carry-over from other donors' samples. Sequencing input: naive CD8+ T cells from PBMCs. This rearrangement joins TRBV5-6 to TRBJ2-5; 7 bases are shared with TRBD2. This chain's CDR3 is CASSWGTGGQETQYF. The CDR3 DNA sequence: TGTGCCAGCAGCTGGGGGACGGGGGGCCAAGAGACCCAGTACTTC.